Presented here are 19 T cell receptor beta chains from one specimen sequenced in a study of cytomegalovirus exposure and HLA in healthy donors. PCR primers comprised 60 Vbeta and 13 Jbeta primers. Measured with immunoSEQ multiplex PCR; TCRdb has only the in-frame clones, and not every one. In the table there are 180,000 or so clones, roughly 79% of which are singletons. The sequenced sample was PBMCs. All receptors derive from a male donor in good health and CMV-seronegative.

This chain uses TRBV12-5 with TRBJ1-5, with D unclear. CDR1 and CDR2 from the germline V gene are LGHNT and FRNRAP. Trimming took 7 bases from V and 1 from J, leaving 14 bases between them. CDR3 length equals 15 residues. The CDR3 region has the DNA TGTGCTAGTGCCTTTCTAAGAGAAAGCAATCAGCCCCAGCATTTT. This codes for CASAFLRESNQPQHF.

The CDR3 here is CSVEGEGLERPGANVLTF. The DNA of the CDR3 is TGCAGCGTTGAAGGGGAGGGACTAGAGAGGCCTGGGGCCAACGTCCTGACTTTC. The rearrangement links TRBV29-1 to TRBJ2-6, with 8 nucleotides matching TRBD2. CDR3 length: 18 residues. Germline CDR1 and CDR2: SQVTM and ANQGSEA. V gave up 1 base and J gave up 2 bases; unmatched junction bases: 10.

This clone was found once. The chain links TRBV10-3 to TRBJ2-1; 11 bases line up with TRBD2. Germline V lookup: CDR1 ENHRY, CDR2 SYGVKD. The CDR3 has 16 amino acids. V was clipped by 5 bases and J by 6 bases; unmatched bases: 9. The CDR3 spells CAISTTSGRNRNEQFF. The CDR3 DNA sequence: TGTGCCATCAGTACAACTAGCGGGAGAAATCGCAATGAGCAGTTCTTC.

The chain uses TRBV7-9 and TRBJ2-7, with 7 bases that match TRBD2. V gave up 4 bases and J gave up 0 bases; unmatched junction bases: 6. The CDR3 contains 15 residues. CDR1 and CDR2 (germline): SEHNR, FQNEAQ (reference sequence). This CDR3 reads CASSSWEGPSYEQYF. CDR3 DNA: TGTGCCAGCAGCTCGTGGGAGGGCCCCTCCTACGAGCAGTACTTC.

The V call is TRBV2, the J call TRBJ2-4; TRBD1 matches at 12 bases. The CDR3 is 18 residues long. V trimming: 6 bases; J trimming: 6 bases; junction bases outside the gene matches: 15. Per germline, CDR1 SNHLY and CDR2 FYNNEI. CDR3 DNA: TGTGCCAGCAGGCCCTTCCTCGGGGGACAGGGGGCGTCAAACATTCAGTACTTC. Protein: CASRPFLGGQGASNIQYF.

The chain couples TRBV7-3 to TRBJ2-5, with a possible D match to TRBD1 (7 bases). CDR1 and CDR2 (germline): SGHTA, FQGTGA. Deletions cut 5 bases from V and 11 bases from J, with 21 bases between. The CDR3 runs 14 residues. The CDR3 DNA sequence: TGTGCCAGCAGCCAGAACAGGGGTGGCGGGGAGCAGTACTTC. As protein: CASSQNRGGGEQYF.

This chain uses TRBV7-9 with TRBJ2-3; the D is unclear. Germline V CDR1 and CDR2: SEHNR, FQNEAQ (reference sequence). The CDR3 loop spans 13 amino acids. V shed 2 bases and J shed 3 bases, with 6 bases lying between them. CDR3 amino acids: CASSLLRTDTQYF. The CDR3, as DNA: TGTGCCAGCAGCTTATTACGGACAGATACGCAGTATTTT.

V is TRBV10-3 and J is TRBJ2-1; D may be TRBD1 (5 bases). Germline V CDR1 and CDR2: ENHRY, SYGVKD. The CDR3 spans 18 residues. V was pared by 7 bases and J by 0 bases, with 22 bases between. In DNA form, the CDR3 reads TGTGCCATCATCGGTGCGCAGGGTTCCACGTCCTCCTACAATGAGCAGTTCTTC. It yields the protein CAIIGAQGSTSSYNEQFF.

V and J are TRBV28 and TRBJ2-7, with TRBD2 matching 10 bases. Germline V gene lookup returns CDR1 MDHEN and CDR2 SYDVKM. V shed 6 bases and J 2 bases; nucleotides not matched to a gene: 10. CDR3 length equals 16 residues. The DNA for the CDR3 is TGTGCCAGCAGCCCTACACTAGCGGGAAGACCCTACGAGCAGTACTTC. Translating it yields CASSPTLAGRPYEQYF.

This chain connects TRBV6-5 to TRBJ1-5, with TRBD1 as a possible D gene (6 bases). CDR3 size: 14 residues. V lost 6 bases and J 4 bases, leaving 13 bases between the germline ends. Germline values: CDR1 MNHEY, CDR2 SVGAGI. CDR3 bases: TGTGCCAGCAGCTTGACAGGTGTGAATCAGCCCCAGCATTTT. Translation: CASSLTGVNQPQHF.

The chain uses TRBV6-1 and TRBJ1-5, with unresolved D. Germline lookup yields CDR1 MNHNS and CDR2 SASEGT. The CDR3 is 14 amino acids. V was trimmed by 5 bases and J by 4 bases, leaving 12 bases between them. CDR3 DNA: TGTGCCAGCAGTCCTACGGGGATAAATCAGCCCCAGCATTTT. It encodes CASSPTGINQPQHF.

The CDR3 nucleotides are TGTGCCAGCAGTATTAGCGGACGCTCCTACGAGCAGTACTTC. Translation: CASSISGRSYEQYF. This chain uses TRBV28 with TRBJ2-7; a weak D match, TRBD2 (6 bases). The germline V gene encodes CDR1 MDHEN and CDR2 SYDVKM. This CDR3 is 14 amino acids long. Trimming shortened V by 5 bases and J by 0 bases, and 11 bases separated the two germline ends.

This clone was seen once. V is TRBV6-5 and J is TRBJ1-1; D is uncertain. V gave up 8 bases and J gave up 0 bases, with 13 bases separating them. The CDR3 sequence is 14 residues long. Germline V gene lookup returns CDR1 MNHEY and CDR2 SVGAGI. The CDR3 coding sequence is TGTGCCAGCGTTTACAGACGCATGAACACTGAAGCTTTCTTT. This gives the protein CASVYRRMNTEAFF.

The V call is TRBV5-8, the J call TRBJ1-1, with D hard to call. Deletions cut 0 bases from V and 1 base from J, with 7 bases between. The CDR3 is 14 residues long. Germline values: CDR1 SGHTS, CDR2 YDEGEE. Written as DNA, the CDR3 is TGTGCCAGCAGCTTGGGGGCTTGGAACACTGAAGCTTTCTTT. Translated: CASSLGAWNTEAFF.

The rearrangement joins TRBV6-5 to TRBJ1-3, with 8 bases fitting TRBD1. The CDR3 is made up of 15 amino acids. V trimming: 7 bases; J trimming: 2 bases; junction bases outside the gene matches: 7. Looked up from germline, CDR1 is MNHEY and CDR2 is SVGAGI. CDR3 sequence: CASTRQGRAGNTIYF. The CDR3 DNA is TGTGCCAGCACCCGACAGGGGAGGGCTGGAAACACCATATATTTT.

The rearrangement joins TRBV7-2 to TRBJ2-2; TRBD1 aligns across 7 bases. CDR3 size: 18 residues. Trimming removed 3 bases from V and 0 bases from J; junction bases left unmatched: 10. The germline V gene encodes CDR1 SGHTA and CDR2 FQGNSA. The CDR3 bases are TGTGCCAGCAGCTTTCTCCCTGTGGGACAGTCGAACACCGGGGAGCTGTTTTTT. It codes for CASSFLPVGQSNTGELFF. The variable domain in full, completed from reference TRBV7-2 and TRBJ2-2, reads GAGVSQSPSNKVTEKGKDVELRCDPISGHTALYWYRQSLGQGLEFLIYFQGNSAPDKSGLPSDRFSAERTGGSVSTLTIQRTQQEDSAVYLCASSFLPVGQSNTGELFFGEGSRLTVL.

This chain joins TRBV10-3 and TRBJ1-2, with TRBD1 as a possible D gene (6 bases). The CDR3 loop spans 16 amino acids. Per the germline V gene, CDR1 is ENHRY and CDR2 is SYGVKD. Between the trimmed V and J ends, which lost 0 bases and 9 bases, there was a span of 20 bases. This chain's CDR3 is CAISESTGGPLGSYTF. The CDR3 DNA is TGTGCCATCAGTGAGTCTACCGGGGGGCCCTTAGGTAGCTACACCTTC.

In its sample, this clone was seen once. CDR3 nucleotide sequence: TGTGCCAGCAGCACCGGGATGAACCAAGAGACCCAGTACTTC. Its protein product is CASSTGMNQETQYF. V and J are TRBV6-6 and TRBJ2-5, with D perhaps TRBD2 (5 bases). The V end was cut by 6 bases, the J end by 0 bases, with 11 bases between. This CDR3 has 14 residues. Per germline, CDR1 MNHNY and CDR2 SVGAGI (reference sequence).

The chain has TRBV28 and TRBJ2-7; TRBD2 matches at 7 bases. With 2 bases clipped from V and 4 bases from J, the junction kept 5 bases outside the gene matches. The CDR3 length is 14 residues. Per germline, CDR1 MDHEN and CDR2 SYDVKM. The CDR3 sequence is CASSLGGGFYEQYF. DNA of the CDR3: TGTGCCAGCAGTTTAGGGGGAGGGTTTTACGAGCAGTACTTC.